Listed below are T cell receptor beta chains from one sample, sequenced in a study of EBV T-cell therapy then PD-1 blockade in nasopharyngeal carcinoma. Using immunoSEQ multiplex PCR, the repertoire was profiled, and TCRdb retains in-frame clones only, with some absent. The sample contains roughly 14,000 clones, roughly 80% of which appear only once. These receptors are not linked to any known antigen. Sequenced here: CD8+ T cells from blood, sampled around day 100 from a patient whose treatment included autologous EBV-specific T cells and nivolumab. The receptors here all came from a middle-aged man with nasopharyngeal carcinoma. The CDR3 runs from the conserved cysteine through the conserved F or W. The order of the fields is CDR3 protein, CDR3 DNA, V gene, D gene, J gene, clone size. A D gene is named only where the DNA matches it firmly. Where a row states a size, it is once, few, many or the class of an expanded clone; other rows omit it.

CASSYSFHSPLHF TGTGCCAGCAGTTACTCGTTTCACTCACCCCTCCACTTT TRBV6-2/TRBV6-3 . TRBJ1-6 .
CASRPGQGAYGYTF TGTGCCAGCAGACCCGGACAGGGGGCCTATGGCTACACCTTC TRBV6-5 TRBD1 TRBJ1-2 once
CASSMIGGRSYEQYF TGTGCCAGCAGCATGATCGGGGGCAGATCCTACGAGCAGTACTTC TRBV13 . TRBJ2-7 .
CASRGRGRQPQHF TGTGCCAGCAGGGGTAGGGGACGGCAGCCCCAGCATTTT TRBV2 . TRBJ1-5 few
CASSRAKPGQGAGNEQFF TGCGCCAGCAGCCGAGCGAAGCCGGGACAGGGGGCCGGGAATGAGCAGTTCTTC TRBV4-1 TRBD1 TRBJ2-1 .
CASTALGGELFF TGTGCCAGCACCGCACTAGGAGGGGAGCTGTTTTTT TRBV9 . TRBJ2-2 .
CASSEADSSYEQYF TGTGCCAGCAGTGAAGCGGACAGCTCCTACGAGCAGTACTTC TRBV6-1 . TRBJ2-7 .
CASSDRPLANTEAFF TGTGCCAGCAGCGACCGCCCACTCGCGAACACTGAAGCTTTCTTT TRBV2 . TRBJ1-1 .
CASSIANPLGAYEQYF TGTGCCAGTAGTATCGCCAACCCCCTGGGAGCCTACGAGCAGTACTTC TRBV19 . TRBJ2-7 .
CASSLSTGAKSYEQYF TGTGCCAGCAGCTTATCGACAGGGGCGAAATCCTACGAGCAGTACTTC TRBV7-2 TRBD1 TRBJ2-7 .
CASTPGQGYNSPLHF TGTGCCAGTACACCAGGACAGGGCTATAATTCACCCCTCCACTTT TRBV19 TRBD1 TRBJ1-6 .
CASSYSAAHYGYTF TGTGCCAGCAGTTACTCGGCAGCCCACTATGGCTACACCTTC TRBV6-5 . TRBJ1-2 .
CASSLWGKDTIYF TGTGCCAGCAGCTTATGGGGAAAGGACACCATATATTTT TRBV11-2 . TRBJ1-3 .
CASSQRLAGTDTQYF TGCGCCAGCAGCCAAAGGCTAGCGGGGACAGATACGCAGTATTTT TRBV4-3 TRBD2 TRBJ2-3 few
CASSDSGGSGANVLTF TGTGCCAGCAGTGACTCAGGGGGCTCTGGGGCCAACGTCCTGACTTTC TRBV6-4 . TRBJ2-6 .
CASSGTEGPYEQYF TGTGCCAGCAGCGGGACGGAAGGTCCCTACGAGCAGTACTTC TRBV5-4 . TRBJ2-7 .
CASSQDLPSGGATQYF TGCGCCAGCAGCCAAGATTTGCCGTCCGGGGGGGCTACGCAGTATTTT TRBV4-3 TRBD2 TRBJ2-3 .
CASSPEWAGGLQETQYF TGCGCCAGCAGCCCCGAGTGGGCGGGGGGCCTACAAGAGACCCAGTACTTC TRBV4-1 TRBD2 TRBJ2-5 few
CASSLAKSGYTGELFF TGTGCCAGCAGCTTAGCGAAATCAGGGTACACCGGGGAGCTGTTTTTT TRBV7-9 . TRBJ2-2 .
CASSLWAGEYEQYF TGTGCCAGCAGCTTATGGGCAGGGGAGTACGAGCAGTACTTC TRBV11-2 . TRBJ2-7 once
CASSQRAESYNEQFF TGCGCCAGCAGCCAACGGGCTGAATCCTACAATGAGCAGTTCTTC TRBV4-1 . TRBJ2-1 few
CASSPGTSTGTEAFF TGTGCCAGCAGCCCTGGGACTTCCACAGGGACTGAAGCTTTCTTT TRBV9 . TRBJ1-1 .
CASSSTTVSSYNSPLHF TGTGCCAGCAGCTCAACGACCGTGAGCTCCTATAATTCACCCCTCCACTTT TRBV7-9 . TRBJ1-6 .
CASNPWGTGGADGYTF TGTGCCAGCAACCCCTGGGGGACAGGGGGCGCGGATGGCTACACCTTC TRBV7-9 TRBD1 TRBJ1-2 medium-sized
CASSPLTGGGPWNEQFF TGTGCCAGCAGCCCTCTTACCGGCGGGGGCCCCTGGAATGAGCAGTTCTTC TRBV7-9 . TRBJ2-1 .
CATSRERDESGEGNQPQHF TGTGCCACCAGCAGAGAGAGAGATGAATCAGGGGAGGGCAATCAGCCCCAGCATTTT TRBV15 . TRBJ1-5 .
CASSQQGLPNYGYTF TGCGCCAGCAGCCAGCAGGGGCTACCTAACTATGGCTACACCTTC TRBV4-1 . TRBJ1-2 medium-sized
CASSLWPAANGYTF TGTGCCAGCAGCTTGTGGCCAGCCGCCAATGGCTACACCTTC TRBV5-6 . TRBJ1-2 few
CASSQGRLLSYNEQFF TGTGCCAGCAGCCAAGGTCGGCTCCTCTCCTACAATGAGCAGTTCTTC TRBV3-1/TRBV3-2 . TRBJ2-1 .
CASSENGEGGNGYTF TGTGCCAGCAGTGAAAATGGGGAGGGCGGTAATGGCTACACCTTC TRBV6-1 . TRBJ1-2 .
CASSAYGTVSEQYF TGTGCCAGCAGCGCGTATGGGACAGTCTCCGAGCAGTACTTC TRBV9 TRBD1 TRBJ2-7 .
CASSLGVGYTF TGTGCCAGCAGTTTAGGGGTCGGCTACACCTTC TRBV12-3/TRBV12-4 . TRBJ1-2 .
CASSARLGGAYEQYF TGTGCCAGCAGCGCCCGTCTGGGGGGAGCTTACGAGCAGTACTTC TRBV9 . TRBJ2-7 .
CASSQDYYPYEQYF TGCGCCAGCAGCCAAGACTATTATCCCTACGAGCAGTACTTC TRBV4-1 . TRBJ2-7 .
CATNKATVNTEAFF TGTGCCACCAATAAGGCTACTGTGAACACTGAAGCTTTCTTT TRBV6-5 . TRBJ1-1 .
CASSQVDRADYEQYF TGCGCCAGCAGCCAAGTTGACAGGGCAGACTACGAGCAGTACTTC TRBV4-1 TRBD1 TRBJ2-7 .
CASSKPSGGGGNEKLFF TGTGCCAGCAGCAAACCGTCGGGTGGAGGGGGAAATGAAAAACTGTTTTTT TRBV2 . TRBJ1-4 .
CATSQQGLSYEQYF TGTGCCACCAGCCAACAGGGACTATCCTACGAGCAGTACTTC TRBV15 . TRBJ2-7 once
CASSPSERVYGYTF TGTGCCAGCAGCCCCTCTGAGAGGGTTTATGGCTACACCTTC TRBV9 . TRBJ1-2 medium-sized
CASSSSRLMIDYGYTF TGTGCCAGCAGTTCCTCCCGTTTGATGATTGACTATGGCTACACCTTC TRBV6-2/TRBV6-3 . TRBJ1-2 .
CAWSSVGQGPYGYTF TGTGCCTGGAGTTCCGTCGGACAGGGCCCCTATGGCTACACCTTC TRBV30 TRBD1 TRBJ1-2 .
CASVYEQYF TGTGCCAGTGTCTACGAGCAGTACTTC TRBV21-1 . TRBJ2-7 .
CASSFSQGDEQYF TGTGCCAGCAGCTTCTCACAGGGCGACGAGCAGTACTTC TRBV11-3 . TRBJ2-7 .